Listed here are 18 T cell receptor beta chains from one sample, sequenced in a study of cytomegalovirus exposure and HLA in healthy donors. TCRdb's copy holds only in-frame clones and misses some; the assay was immunoSEQ multiplex PCR. Seen here are roughly 56,000 clones, roughly 94% observed once, and the top ten hold around 2%. The sequencing sample was made of PBMCs. The receptor set was obtained from a man aged 18 to 35 in good health and CMV-seronegative.

The rearrangement links TRBV29-1 to TRBJ1-3; D is ambiguous. The ends were cut back, 4 bases at V and 0 bases at J, with 7 bases in the middle. Germline V gene data show CDR1 as SQVTM and CDR2 as ANQGSEA. The length of the CDR3 is 13 residues. The DNA of the CDR3 is TGCAGCGTTGTGGGGAGCTCTGGAAACACCATATATTTT. Translating it yields CSVVGSSGNTIYF.

The chain links TRBV2 to TRBJ2-2; D might be TRBD1 (6 bases). From germline, CDR1 is SNHLY and CDR2 FYNNEI. CDR3 size: 18 residues. Trimming stripped 3 bases from V and 7 bases from J, with 24 bases between. The CDR3 loop reads CASSDTRLPGVEDGELFF. The CDR3 region has the DNA TGTGCCAGCAGTGACACGCGATTACCAGGGGTTGAGGACGGGGAGCTGTTTTTT. Together with reference TRBV2 and TRBJ2-2, the CDR3 gives the full variable domain: EPEVTQTPSHQVTQMGQEVILRCVPISNHLYFYWYRQILGQKVEFLVSFYNNEISEKSEIFDDQFSVERPDGSNFTLKIRSTKLEDSAMYFCASSDTRLPGVEDGELFFGEGSRLTVL.

The chain has TRBV7-6 and TRBJ2-2, with 7 nucleotides matching TRBD2. Germline V lookup: CDR1 SGHVS, CDR2 FNYEAQ. The CDR3 loop spans 19 amino acids. V lost 3 bases and J lost 0; bases outside the gene matches: 13. In DNA form, the CDR3 reads TGTGCCAGCAGCTTGGGGACTATTGAATGGAGTTCGAACACCGGGGAGCTGTTTTTT. It is translated as CASSLGTIEWSSNTGELFF. Complete variable domain (other parts from reference TRBV7-6 and TRBJ2-2): GAGVSQSPRYKVTKRGQDVALRCDPISGHVSLYWYRQALGQGPEFLTYFNYEAQQDKSGLPNDRFSAERPEGSISTLTIQRTEQRDSAMYRCASSLGTIEWSSNTGELFFGEGSRLTVL.

J is TRBJ2-5 and V is TRBV28; D is perhaps TRBD2 (5 bases). This CDR3 has 12 residues. CDR1 and CDR2 (germline): MDHEN, SYDVKM. V was pared by 5 bases and J by 9 bases, with 13 bases between. CDR3: CASSVGASAQYF. The CDR3 DNA reads TGTGCCAGCAGTGTGGGAGCTTCGGCCCAGTACTTC.

The V call is TRBV27, the J call TRBJ1-5, with 7 bases that match TRBD1. Unmatched junction bases numbered 3, after V lost 5 bases and J lost 5 bases. CDR1 is MNHEY, CDR2 SMNVEV, per germline (reference sequence). The CDR3 spans 13 residues. As DNA, the CDR3 is TGTGCCAGCAGTGACAGGGCCCATCAGCCCCAGCATTTT. Translation: CASSDRAHQPQHF.

The rearrangement links TRBV4-1 to TRBJ2-5; 10 bases match TRBD2. This CDR3 is 16 amino acids long. V was pared by 1 base and J by 1 base, with 3 bases of the junction left unmatched. Germline CDR1 and CDR2: MGHRA and YSYEKL. As DNA, the CDR3 is TGCGCCAGCAGCCAAGGCAGCGGGAGGGGCCAAGAGACCCAGTACTTC. Protein product: CASSQGSGRGQETQYF.

The chain is built from TRBV5-5 and TRBJ2-7; tentative D call: TRBD2 (5 bases). This CDR3 region has 13 residues. Germline V CDR1 and CDR2: SGHKS, YYEKEE (reference sequence). V was pared by 4 bases and J by 3 bases, with 11 bases between. The CDR3 sequence is CASSQIRDYEQYF. CDR3 DNA: TGTGCCAGCAGCCAGATCCGGGACTACGAGCAGTACTTC.

This rearrangement joins TRBV14 to TRBJ2-2; TRBD2 aligns across 7 bases. This CDR3 has 13 amino acids. Losses at the gene ends were 6 bases for V and 4 bases for J; bases not matched to a gene: 2. Per the germline V gene, CDR1 is SGHDN and CDR2 is FVKESK. The CDR3 DNA reads TGTGCCAGCAGTTGGGGGGGCACCGGGGAGCTGTTTTTT. It is translated as CASSWGGTGELFF.

The chain couples TRBV30 to TRBJ1-2, with 8 bases matching TRBD1. The CDR3 is 13 residues long. The germline V gene has CDR1 GTSNPN and CDR2 SVGIG (reference sequence). With 5 bases clipped from V and 5 bases from J, the junction kept 7 bases outside the gene matches. DNA for the CDR3: TGTGCCTGGGCCACAGGGGGTAAATATGGCTACACCTTC. Encoded protein: CAWATGGKYGYTF. The full variable domain, its missing parts supplied by reference TRBV30 and TRBJ1-2, is SQTIHQWPATLVQPVGSPLSLECTVEGTSNPNLYWYRQAAGRGLQLLFYSVGIGQISSEVPQNLSASRPQDRQFILSSKKLLLSDSGFYLCAWATGGKYGYTFGSGTRLTVV.

This clone was counted only a few times. The rearrangement links TRBV6-5 to TRBJ1-5, with D perhaps TRBD1 (6 bases). Germline values: CDR1 MNHEY, CDR2 SVGAGI. Between the trimmed V and J ends, which lost 10 bases and 2 bases, there was a span of 12 bases. There are 13 residues in the CDR3. The CDR3 coding sequence is TGTGCCACAAGGGGGAGCGGCAATCAGCCCCAGCATTTT. It codes for CATRGSGNQPQHF.

This chain joins TRBV5-4 and TRBJ2-2; D might be TRBD2 (7 bases). V gave up 4 bases and J gave up 6 bases, with 13 bases separating them. From germline, CDR1 is SGHNT and CDR2 YYREEE (reference sequence). The CDR3 has 14 amino acids. Here the CDR3 DNA reads TGTGCCAGCAGCCCTGGGGGGGCCCCCGGGGAGCTGTTTTTT. Amino acids: CASSPGGAPGELFF.

The rearrangement links TRBV4-3 to TRBJ2-1; 12 bases line up with TRBD2. This CDR3 is built from 16 residues. Per the germline V gene, CDR1 is LGHNA and CDR2 is YSLEER. V shed 0 bases, J shed 6 bases, and the junction held 3 bases outside the gene matches. The CDR3: CASSQEQTSGSNEQFF. In DNA form, the CDR3 reads TGCGCCAGCAGCCAAGAACAGACTAGCGGGAGCAATGAGCAGTTCTTC.

The chain recombines TRBV6-6 with TRBJ1-2; D perhaps matches TRBD1 (5 bases). The CDR3 runs to 15 residues. V was pared by 0 bases and J by 7 bases, with 15 bases between. CDR1 is MNHNY and CDR2 is SVGAGI in the germline V gene (reference sequence). The CDR3 region is CASSYSTVSGGGYTF. The DNA for the CDR3 is TGTGCCAGCAGTTACTCGACGGTCTCGGGGGGTGGCTACACCTTC.

The chain couples TRBV19 to TRBJ1-5, with TRBD1 identical over 7 bases. Germline CDR1 and CDR2: LNHDA and SQIVND (reference sequence). V lost 6 bases, J lost 0 bases, and 11 bases stayed unmatched. The CDR3 totals 17 residues. This CDR3 reads CASRARTGPYSNQPQHF. Written as DNA, the CDR3 is TGTGCCAGTAGGGCTCGGACAGGACCTTATAGCAATCAGCCCCAGCATTTT. The full variable domain, completed using reference TRBV19 and TRBJ1-5, is DGGITQSPKYLFRKEGQNVTLSCEQNLNHDAMYWYRQDPGQGLRLIYYSQIVNDFQKGDIAEGYSVSREKKESFPLTVTSAQKNPTAFYLCASRARTGPYSNQPQHFGDGTRLSIL.

The chain couples TRBV4-2 to TRBJ2-2; perhaps TRBD2 as D (6 bases). The CDR3 contains 18 residues. Germline CDR1 LGHNA, CDR2 YNFKEQ. The V end lost 0 bases, the J end lost 0 bases, and 14 bases lay between the germline ends. CDR3 DNA sequence: TGTGCCAGCAGCCAAGATTCCCCGGGAGTCGCGAACACCGGGGAGCTGTTTTTT. It codes for CASSQDSPGVANTGELFF.

The chain couples TRBV7-2 to TRBJ2-3; weak D call: TRBD2 (6 bases). Per the germline V gene, CDR1 is SGHTA and CDR2 is FQGNSA. V lost 2 bases and J 8 bases, leaving 11 bases between the germline ends. The CDR3 totals 13 residues. CDR3: CASSLTLATTQYF. The CDR3 nucleotides read TGTGCCAGCAGCTTAACCCTAGCGACTACGCAGTATTTT.

This clone appeared once. V and J are TRBV4-1 and TRBJ2-1, with D perhaps TRBD2 (6 bases). From germline, CDR1 is MGHRA and CDR2 YSYEKL. The V end was cut by 1 base, the J end by 2 bases, with 12 bases between. The CDR3 has 16 residues. The CDR3, as DNA: TGCGCCAGCAGCCAAGGTGGGCTAGCGACCTACAATGAGCAGTTCTTC. It specifies CASSQGGLATYNEQFF.

The chain has TRBV4-1 and TRBJ2-3, with D maybe TRBD2 (6 bases). The V end was cut by 0 bases, the J end by 2 bases, with 15 bases between. The CDR3 runs 17 residues. Per the germline V gene, CDR1 is MGHRA and CDR2 is YSYEKL. The chain's CDR3 is CASSQDMGGTDTDTQYF. CDR3 nucleotides: TGCGCCAGCAGCCAAGATATGGGTGGGACTGACACAGATACGCAGTATTTT.